This TCR beta chain came from a study of T cells after yellow fever vaccination. Study-wide findings and caveats: In post-booster samples, most primary-vaccination clones reappeared (96% CD4, approximately 91% CD8). Almost all vaccine-responding clonotypes could not be detected on day 0 in sorted memory subsets.

This clonotype was seen ten or more times. Each CDR3 protein gets one entry after TCRdb re-called the 5' RACE reads with MiXCR. This sample carries approximately 12,000 distinct CDR3 sequences, approximately 4.9% of them seen once, and the ten largest clones take less than 55%. The sequence came from a man younger than 45 who received the YFV17D yellow fever vaccine. Sequenced material: PBMCs, either bulk or a sorted T-cell subset (CD4+, CD8+, memory, or dextramer-sorted; not recorded which), taken 45 days after the yellow fever booster vaccination.

The CDR3 is CASSPGLAGGDEQFF. The DNA of the CDR3 is TGTGCCAGCTCACCGGGACTAGCGGGAGGGGATGAGCAGTTCTTC. The chain recombines TRBV18 with TRBJ2-1, with 16 bases that match TRBD2. Germline CDR1 reads KGHSH; CDR2 reads LQKENI. This CDR3 is built from 15 residues. The V and J ends lost 3 bases and 8 bases, in that order; junction bases with no gene match: 1.